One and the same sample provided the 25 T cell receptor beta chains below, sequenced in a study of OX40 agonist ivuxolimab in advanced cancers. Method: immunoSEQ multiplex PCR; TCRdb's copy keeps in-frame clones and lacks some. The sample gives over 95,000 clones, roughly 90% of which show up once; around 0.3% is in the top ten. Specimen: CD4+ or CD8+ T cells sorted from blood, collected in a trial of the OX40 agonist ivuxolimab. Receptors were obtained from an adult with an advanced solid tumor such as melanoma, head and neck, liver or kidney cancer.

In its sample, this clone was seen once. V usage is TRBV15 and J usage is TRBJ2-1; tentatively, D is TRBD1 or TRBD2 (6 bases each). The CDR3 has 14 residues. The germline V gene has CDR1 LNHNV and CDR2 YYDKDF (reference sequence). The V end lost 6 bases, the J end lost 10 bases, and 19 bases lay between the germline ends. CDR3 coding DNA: TGTGCCACCAGAGGGGGGCCCCTGATCCGAGAGCAGTTCTTC. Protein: CATRGGPLIREQFF.

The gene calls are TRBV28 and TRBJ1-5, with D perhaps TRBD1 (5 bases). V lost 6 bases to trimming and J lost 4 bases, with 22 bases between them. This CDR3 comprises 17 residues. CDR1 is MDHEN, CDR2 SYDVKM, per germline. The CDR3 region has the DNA TGTGCCAGCAGCTCACCCCGAGAAGGAGGGGCAAATCAGCCCCAGCATTTT. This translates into CASSSPREGGANQPQHF.

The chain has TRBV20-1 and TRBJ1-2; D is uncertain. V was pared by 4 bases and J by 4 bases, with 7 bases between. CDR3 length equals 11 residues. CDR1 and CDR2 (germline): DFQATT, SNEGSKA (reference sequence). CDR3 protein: CSAMSFYGYTF. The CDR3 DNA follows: TGCAGTGCTATGTCTTTCTATGGCTACACCTTC.

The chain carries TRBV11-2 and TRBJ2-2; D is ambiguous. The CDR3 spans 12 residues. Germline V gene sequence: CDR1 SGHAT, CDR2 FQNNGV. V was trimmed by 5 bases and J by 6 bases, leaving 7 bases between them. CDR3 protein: CASSLDSGELFF. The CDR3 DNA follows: TGTGCCAGCAGCCTCGACTCCGGGGAGCTGTTTTTT.

The CDR3 coding sequence is TGTGCCAGCAGCTTGGGGGGGCCCCCCGGGGCCAACGTCCTGACTTTC. It specifies CASSLGGPPGANVLTF. J is TRBJ2-6 and V is TRBV5-4, with D possibly being TRBD1 (6 bases). Looked up from germline, CDR1 is SGHNT and CDR2 is YYREEE (reference sequence). Between the trimmed V and J ends, which lost 0 bases and 4 bases, there was a span of 11 bases. This CDR3 has 16 residues.

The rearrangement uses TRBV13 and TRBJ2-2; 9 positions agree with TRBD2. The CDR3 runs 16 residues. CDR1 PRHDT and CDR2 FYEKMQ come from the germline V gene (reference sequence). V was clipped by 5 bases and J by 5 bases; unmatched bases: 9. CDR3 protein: CASSLSGSVVTGELFF. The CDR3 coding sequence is TGTGCCAGCAGCCTTAGCGGGAGTGTGGTTACCGGGGAGCTGTTTTTT. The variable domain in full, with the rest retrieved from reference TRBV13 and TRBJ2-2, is AAGVIQSPRHLIKEKRETATLKCYPIPRHDTVYWYQQGPGQDPQFLISFYEKMQSDKGSIPDRFSAQQFSDYHSELNMSSLELGDSALYFCASSLSGSVVTGELFFGEGSRLTVL.

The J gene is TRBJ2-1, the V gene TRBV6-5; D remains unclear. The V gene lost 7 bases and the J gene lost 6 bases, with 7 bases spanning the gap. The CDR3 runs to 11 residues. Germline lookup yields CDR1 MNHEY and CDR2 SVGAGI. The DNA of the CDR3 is TGTGCCAGCACACACCTCAATGAGCAGTTCTTC. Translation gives CASTHLNEQFF.

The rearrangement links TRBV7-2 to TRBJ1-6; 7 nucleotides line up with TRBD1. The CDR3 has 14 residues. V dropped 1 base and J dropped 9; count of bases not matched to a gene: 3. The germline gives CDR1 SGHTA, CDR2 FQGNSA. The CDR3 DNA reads TGTGCCAGCAGCTTAGTCAACAGGGGTTCACCCCTCCACTTT. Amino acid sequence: CASSLVNRGSPLHF.

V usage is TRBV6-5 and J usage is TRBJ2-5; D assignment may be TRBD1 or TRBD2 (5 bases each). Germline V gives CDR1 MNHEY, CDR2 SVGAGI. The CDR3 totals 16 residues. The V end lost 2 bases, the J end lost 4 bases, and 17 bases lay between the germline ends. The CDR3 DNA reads TGTGCCAGCAGTTACGTAGAGGCAGGGCGGGTAGAGACCCAGTACTTC. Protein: CASSYVEAGRVETQYF.

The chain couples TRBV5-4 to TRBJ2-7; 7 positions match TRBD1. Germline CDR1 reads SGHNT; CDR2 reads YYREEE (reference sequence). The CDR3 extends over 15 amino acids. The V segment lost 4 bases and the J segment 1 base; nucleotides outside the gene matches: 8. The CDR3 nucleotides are TGTGCCAGCAGCCAGGGACAGCCCAAATCCTACGAGCAGTACTTC. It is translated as CASSQGQPKSYEQYF.

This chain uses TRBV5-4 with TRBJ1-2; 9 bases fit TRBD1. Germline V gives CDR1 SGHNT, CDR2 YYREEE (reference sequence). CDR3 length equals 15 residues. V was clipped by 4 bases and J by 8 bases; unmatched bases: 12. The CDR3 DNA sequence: TGTGCCAGCAGCCATCAGAACAGGGGGCGTGGCGGCTACACCTTC. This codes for CASSHQNRGRGGYTF.

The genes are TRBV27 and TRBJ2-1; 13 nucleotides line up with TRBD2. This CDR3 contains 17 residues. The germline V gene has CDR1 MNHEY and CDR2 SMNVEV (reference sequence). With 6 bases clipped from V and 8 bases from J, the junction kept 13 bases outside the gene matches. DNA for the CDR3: TGTGCCAGCAGCCCAATCCTCACTAGCGGGAGGGCCCATGAGCAGTTCTTC. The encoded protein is CASSPILTSGRAHEQFF.

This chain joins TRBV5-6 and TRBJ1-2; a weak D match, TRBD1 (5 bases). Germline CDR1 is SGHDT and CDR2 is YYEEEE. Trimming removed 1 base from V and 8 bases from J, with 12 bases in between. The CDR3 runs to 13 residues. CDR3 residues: CASSLRGAQGYTF. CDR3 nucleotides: TGTGCCAGCAGCTTGAGGGGCGCTCAGGGCTACACCTTC.

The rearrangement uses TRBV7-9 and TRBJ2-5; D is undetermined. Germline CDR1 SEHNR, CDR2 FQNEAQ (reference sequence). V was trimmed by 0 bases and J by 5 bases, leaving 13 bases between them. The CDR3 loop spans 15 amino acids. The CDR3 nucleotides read TGTGCCAGCAGCTTAGCGGAAGTTATCGGGGAGACCCAGTACTTC. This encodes CASSLAEVIGETQYF.

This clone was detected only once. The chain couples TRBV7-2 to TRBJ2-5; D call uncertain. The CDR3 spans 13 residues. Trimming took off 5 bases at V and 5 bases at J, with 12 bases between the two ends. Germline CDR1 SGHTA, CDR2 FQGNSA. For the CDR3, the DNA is TGTGCCAGCAGCCGACAAGTAGGGGAGACCCAGTACTTC. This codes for CASSRQVGETQYF.

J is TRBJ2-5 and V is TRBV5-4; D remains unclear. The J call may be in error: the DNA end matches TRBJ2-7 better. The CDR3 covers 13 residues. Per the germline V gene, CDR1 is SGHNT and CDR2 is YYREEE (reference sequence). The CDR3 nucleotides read TGTGCCAGCAGCTTGGCGTCCCTCCGCGAGCAGTACTTC. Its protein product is CASSLASLREQYF.

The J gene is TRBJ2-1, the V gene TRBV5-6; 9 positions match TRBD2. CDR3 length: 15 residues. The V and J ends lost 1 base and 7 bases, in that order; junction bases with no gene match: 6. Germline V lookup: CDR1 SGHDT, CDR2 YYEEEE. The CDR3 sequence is CASSLLAGGSNEQFF. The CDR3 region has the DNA TGTGCCAGCAGCTTGCTCGCGGGAGGGTCTAATGAGCAGTTCTTC.

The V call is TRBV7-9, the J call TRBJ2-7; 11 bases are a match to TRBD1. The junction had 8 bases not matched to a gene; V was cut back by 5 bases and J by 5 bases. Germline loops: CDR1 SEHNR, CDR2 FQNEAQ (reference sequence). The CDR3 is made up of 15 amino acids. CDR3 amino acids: CASSRLGQGADEQYF. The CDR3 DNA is TGTGCCAGCAGCCGATTAGGACAGGGGGCGGACGAGCAGTACTTC.

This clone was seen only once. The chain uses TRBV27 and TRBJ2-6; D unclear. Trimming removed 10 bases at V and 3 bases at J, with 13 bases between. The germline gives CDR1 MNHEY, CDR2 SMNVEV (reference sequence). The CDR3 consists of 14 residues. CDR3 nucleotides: TGTGCCACCTTGGGTGGGGATGGGGCCAACGTCCTGACTTTC. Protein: CATLGGDGANVLTF. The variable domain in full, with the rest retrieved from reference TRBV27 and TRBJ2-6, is EAQVTQNPRYLITVTGKKLTVTCSQNMNHEYMSWYRQDPGLGLRQIYYSMNVEVTDKGDVPEGYKVSRKEKRNFPLILESPSPNQTSLYFCATLGGDGANVLTFGAGSRLTVL.

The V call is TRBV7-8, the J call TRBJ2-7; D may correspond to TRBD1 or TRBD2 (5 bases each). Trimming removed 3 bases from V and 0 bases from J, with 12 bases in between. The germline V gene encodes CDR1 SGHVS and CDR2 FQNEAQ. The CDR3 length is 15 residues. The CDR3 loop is CASSLGDVSSYEQYF. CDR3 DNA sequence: TGTGCCAGCAGCTTGGGGGACGTGAGCTCCTACGAGCAGTACTTC.

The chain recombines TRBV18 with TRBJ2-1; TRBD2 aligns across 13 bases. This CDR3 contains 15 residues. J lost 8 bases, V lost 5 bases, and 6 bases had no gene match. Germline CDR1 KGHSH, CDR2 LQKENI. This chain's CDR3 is CASSGGLAGRDEQFF. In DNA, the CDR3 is TGTGCCAGCTCAGGGGGACTAGCGGGACGGGATGAGCAGTTCTTC.

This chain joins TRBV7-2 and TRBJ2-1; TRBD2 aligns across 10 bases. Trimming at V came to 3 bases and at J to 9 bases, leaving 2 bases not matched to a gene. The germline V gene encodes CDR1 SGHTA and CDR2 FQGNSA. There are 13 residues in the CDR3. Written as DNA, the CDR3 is TGTGCCAGCAGCTTGTTAGCGGGGGGTGAGCAGTTCTTC. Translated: CASSLLAGGEQFF.

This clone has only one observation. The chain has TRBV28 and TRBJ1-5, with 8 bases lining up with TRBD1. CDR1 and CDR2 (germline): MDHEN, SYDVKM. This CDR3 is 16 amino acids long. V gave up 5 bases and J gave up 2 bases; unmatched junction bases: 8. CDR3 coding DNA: TGTGCCAGCAGTCTGGCCCAGGACAGGGGCAATCAGCCCCAGCATTTT. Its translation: CASSLAQDRGNQPQHF.

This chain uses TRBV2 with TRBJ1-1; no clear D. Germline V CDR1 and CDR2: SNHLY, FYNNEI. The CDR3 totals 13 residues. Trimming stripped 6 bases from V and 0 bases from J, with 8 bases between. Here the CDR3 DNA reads TGTGCCAGCAGAGGACGGGTGAACACTGAAGCTTTCTTT. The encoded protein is CASRGRVNTEAFF.

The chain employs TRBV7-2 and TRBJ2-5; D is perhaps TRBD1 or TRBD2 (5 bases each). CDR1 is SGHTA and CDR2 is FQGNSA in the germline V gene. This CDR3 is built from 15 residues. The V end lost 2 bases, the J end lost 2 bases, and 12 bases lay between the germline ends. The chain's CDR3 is CASSLQPGRQETQYF. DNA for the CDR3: TGTGCCAGCAGCTTACAGCCGGGACGGCAAGAGACCCAGTACTTC.